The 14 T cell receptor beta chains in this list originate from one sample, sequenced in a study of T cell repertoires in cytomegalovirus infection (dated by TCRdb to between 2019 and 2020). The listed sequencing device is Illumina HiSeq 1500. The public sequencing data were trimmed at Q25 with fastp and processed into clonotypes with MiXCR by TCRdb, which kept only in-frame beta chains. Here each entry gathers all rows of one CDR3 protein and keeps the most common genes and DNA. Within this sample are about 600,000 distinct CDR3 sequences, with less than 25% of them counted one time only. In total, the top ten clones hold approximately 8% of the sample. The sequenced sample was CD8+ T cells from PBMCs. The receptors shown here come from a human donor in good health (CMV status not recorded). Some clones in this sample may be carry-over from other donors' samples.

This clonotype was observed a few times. The CDR3 is CASTTGTNSPLHF. For the CDR3, the DNA is TGCGCCAGCACGACAGGGACGAATTCACCCCTCCACTTT. The J gene is TRBJ1-6, the V gene TRBV23-1; 7 bases are a match to TRBD1. TRBV23-1 is identified as an open reading frame with a role that is uncertain. This CDR3 comprises 13 residues. J was trimmed by 7 bases and V by 7 bases; bases with no gene match: 4.

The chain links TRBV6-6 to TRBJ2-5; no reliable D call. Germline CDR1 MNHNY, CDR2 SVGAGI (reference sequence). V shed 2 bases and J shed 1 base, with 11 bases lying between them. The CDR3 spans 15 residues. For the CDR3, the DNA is TGTGCCAGCAGTTACCCCAAAGGGCTCCAAGAGACCCAGTACTTC. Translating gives CASSYPKGLQETQYF.

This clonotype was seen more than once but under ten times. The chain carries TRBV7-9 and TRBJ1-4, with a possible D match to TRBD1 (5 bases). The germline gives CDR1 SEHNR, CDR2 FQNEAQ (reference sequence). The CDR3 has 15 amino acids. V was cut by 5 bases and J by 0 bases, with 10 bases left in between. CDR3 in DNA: TGTGCCAGCAGCCCAGAGACAGCAACTAATGAAAAACTGTTTTTT. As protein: CASSPETATNEKLFF.

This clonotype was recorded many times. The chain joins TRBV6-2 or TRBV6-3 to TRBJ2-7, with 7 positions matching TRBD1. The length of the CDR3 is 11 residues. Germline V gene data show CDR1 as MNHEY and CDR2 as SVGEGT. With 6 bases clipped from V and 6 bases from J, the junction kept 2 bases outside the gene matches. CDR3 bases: TGTGCCAGCAGCTCAGGGGGCGAGCAGTACGTC. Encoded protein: CASSSGGEQYV.

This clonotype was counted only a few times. CDR3 sequence (DNA): TGCGCCAGCAGCCCCATTGGCGCGGGTGGGCCCAATGAGCAGTTCTTC. This codes for CASSPIGAGGPNEQFF. This chain uses TRBV5-1 with TRBJ2-1; D might be TRBD2 (5 bases). Trimming left V 4 bases short and J 6 bases short, with 20 bases between. The CDR3 totals 16 residues. Germline CDR1 is SGHRS and CDR2 is YFSETQ.

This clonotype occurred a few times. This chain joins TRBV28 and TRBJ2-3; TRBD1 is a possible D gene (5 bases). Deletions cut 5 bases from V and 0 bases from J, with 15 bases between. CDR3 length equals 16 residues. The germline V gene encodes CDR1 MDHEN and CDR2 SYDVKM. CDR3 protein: CASSLHLTASTDTQYF. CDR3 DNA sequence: TGTGCCAGCAGTCTCCATCTGACAGCTAGCACAGATACGCAGTATTTT.

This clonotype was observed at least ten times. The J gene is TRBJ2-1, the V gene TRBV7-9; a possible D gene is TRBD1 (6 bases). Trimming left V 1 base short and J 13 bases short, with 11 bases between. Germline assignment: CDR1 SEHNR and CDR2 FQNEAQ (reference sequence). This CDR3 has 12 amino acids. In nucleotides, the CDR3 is TGTGCCAGCAGCTTAGTTAAGACAGGACAGTTCTTC. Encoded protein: CASSLVKTGQFF.

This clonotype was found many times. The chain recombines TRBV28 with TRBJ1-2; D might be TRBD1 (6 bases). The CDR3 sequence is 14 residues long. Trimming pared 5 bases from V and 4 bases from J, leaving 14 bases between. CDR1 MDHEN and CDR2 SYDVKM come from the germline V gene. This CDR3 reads CASSPDRLFYGYTF. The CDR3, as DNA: TGTGCCAGCAGTCCCGACAGGCTTTTCTATGGCTACACCTTC.

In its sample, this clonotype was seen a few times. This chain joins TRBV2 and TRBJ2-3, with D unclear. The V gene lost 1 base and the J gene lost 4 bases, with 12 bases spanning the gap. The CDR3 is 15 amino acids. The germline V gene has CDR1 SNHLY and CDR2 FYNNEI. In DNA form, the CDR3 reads TGTGCCAGCAGTGAAGGTAGAGCGTCAGCAGATACGCAGTATTTT. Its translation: CASSEGRASADTQYF. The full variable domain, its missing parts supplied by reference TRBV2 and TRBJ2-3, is EPEVTQTPSHQVTQMGQEVILRCVPISNHLYFYWYRQILGQKVEFLVSFYNNEISEKSEIFDDQFSVERPDGSNFTLKIRSTKLEDSAMYFCASSEGRASADTQYFGPGTRLTVL.

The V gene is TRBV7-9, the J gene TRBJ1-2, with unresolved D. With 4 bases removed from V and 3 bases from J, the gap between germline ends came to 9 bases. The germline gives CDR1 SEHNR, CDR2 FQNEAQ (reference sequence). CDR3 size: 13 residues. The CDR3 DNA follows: TGTGCCAGCAGCTGGAGGGAAGACTATGGCTACACCTTC. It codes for CASSWREDYGYTF.

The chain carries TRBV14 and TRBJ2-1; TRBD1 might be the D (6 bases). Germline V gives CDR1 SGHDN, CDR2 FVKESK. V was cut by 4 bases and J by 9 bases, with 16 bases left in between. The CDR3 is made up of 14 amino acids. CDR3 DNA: TGTGCCAGCAGCCCCGGAGCCGACAGGACTGAGCAGTTCTTC. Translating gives CASSPGADRTEQFF. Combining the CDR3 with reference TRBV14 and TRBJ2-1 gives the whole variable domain EAGVTQFPSHSVIEKGQTVTLRCDPISGHDNLYWYRRVMGKEIKFLLHFVKESKQDESGMPNNRFLAERTGGTYSTLKVQPAELEDSGVYFCASSPGADRTEQFFGPGTRLTVL.

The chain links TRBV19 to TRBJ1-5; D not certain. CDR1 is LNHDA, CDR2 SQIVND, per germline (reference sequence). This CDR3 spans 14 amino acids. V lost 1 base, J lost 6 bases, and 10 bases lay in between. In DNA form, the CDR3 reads TGTGCCAGTAGTATAGCCGGGCTAGGTCAGCCCCAGCATTTT. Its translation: CASSIAGLGQPQHF.

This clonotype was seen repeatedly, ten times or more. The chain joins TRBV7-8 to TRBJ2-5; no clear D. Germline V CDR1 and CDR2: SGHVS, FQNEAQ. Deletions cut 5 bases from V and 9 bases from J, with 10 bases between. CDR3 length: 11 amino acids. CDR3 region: CASSTDPPQYF. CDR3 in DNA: TGTGCCAGCAGCACGGACCCGCCCCAGTACTTC.

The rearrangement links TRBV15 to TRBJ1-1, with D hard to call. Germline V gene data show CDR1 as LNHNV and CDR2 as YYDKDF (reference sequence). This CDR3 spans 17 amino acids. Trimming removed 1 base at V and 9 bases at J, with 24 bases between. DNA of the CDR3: TGTGCCACCAGCAGAGCCCCGCAACGAGACCGTAGATCACAAGCTTTCTTT. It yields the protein CATSRAPQRDRRSQAFF.